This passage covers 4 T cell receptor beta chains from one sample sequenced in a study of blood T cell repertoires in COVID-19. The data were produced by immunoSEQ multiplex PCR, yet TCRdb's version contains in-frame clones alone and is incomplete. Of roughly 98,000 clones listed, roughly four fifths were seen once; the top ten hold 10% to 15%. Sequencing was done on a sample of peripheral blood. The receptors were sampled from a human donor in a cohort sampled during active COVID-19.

CDR3 sequence: CASRHGHQGGNQPQHF. The CDR3, as DNA: TGTGCCAGCAGACATGGACACCAAGGCGGCAATCAGCCCCAGCATTTT. The V call is TRBV28, the J call TRBJ1-5; maybe TRBD1 (5 bases). Germline CDR1 is MDHEN and CDR2 is SYDVKM. CDR3 length equals 16 residues. Trimming stripped 6 bases from V and 2 bases from J, with 17 bases between.

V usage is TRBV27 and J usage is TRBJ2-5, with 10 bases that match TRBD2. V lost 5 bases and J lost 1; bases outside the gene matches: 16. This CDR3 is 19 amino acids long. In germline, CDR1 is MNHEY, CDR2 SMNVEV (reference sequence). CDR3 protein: CASSTRLAGRNLLQETQYF. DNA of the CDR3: TGTGCCAGCAGTACTCGACTAGCGGGTAGAAACTTACTCCAAGAGACCCAGTACTTC.

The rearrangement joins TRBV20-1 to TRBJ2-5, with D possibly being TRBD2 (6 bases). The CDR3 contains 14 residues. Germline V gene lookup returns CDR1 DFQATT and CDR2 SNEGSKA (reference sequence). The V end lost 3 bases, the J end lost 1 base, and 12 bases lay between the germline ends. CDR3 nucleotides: TGCAGTGCTAGTATCCCGGGGGTCCAAGAGACCCAGTACTTC. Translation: CSASIPGVQETQYF.

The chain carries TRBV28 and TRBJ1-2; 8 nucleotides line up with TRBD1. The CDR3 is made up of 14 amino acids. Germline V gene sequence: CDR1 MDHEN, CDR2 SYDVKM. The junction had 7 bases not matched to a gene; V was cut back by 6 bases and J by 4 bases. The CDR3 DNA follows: TGTGCCAGCAGCCGACAGGGGTCTTTCTATGGCTACACCTTC. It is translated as CASSRQGSFYGYTF.